These T cell receptor beta chains were read from a single sample in a study of blood T cell repertoires in COVID-19. Data came from immunoSEQ multiplex PCR; TCRdb stores just in-frame clones and leaves some out. The sample lists 50,000 to 65,000 clones; around 85% were seen once. Sequenced material: peripheral blood. The receptors here all came from a man aged 40-49 years with active COVID-19. CDR3s include the opening cysteine and the closing phenylalanine or tryptophan. The D gene is left open where the match is weak. Rows may omit the clone size; those that give it use once, few, many or a size class.

DNA: TGTGCCAGCAGCTTGGATCGGGGGGCAGGGGAGCAGTACTTC
CDR3: CASSLDRGAGEQYF
V: TRBV5-6
D: .
size: .
J: TRBJ2-7

DNA: TGTGCCAGCAGCCAAGATTTTGGGACAAGCTCCTATAATTCACCCCTCCACTTT
CDR3: CASSQDFGTSSYNSPLHF
V: TRBV3-1/TRBV3-2
D: .
size: .
J: TRBJ1-6

DNA: TGTGCCACCGAGGGACAGGGAAGGGGCACCGGGGAGCTGTTTTTT
CDR3: CATEGQGRGTGELFF
V: TRBV19
D: TRBD1
size: .
J: TRBJ2-2

DNA: TGTGCCAGCAGCAACGCAGGGGGAGAGTCTGGTGGCTACACCTTC
CDR3: CASSNAGGESGGYTF
V: TRBV3-1/TRBV3-2
D: TRBD1
size: few
J: TRBJ1-2

DNA: TGTGCCAGCAGGACGACTATGAGTCGTAGCACAGATACGCAGTATTTT
CDR3: CASRTTMSRSTDTQYF
V: TRBV3-1/TRBV3-2
D: .
size: .
J: TRBJ2-3

DNA: TGTGCCAGCTCACCGTTCCAGGGCAATGAGCAGTTCTTC
CDR3: CASSPFQGNEQFF
V: TRBV18
D: .
size: .
J: TRBJ2-1

DNA: TGCAGTGCTTTAGCGATCTACGAGCAGTACTTC
CDR3: CSALAIYEQYF
V: TRBV20-1
D: .
size: .
J: TRBJ2-7

DNA: TGTGCCAGCAGCGACGGGCCGGGGTATAATTCACCCCTCCACTTT
CDR3: CASSDGPGYNSPLHF
V: TRBV2
D: .
size: once
J: TRBJ1-6

DNA: TGTGCCAGTAGTTCGGACAGAAACTTACAAGAGACCCAGTACTTC
CDR3: CASSSDRNLQETQYF
V: TRBV19
D: .
size: .
J: TRBJ2-5

DNA: TGTGCCAGCAGCTTAGGGGACAGCCCTAATGAAAAACTGTTTTTT
CDR3: CASSLGDSPNEKLFF
V: TRBV7-9
D: TRBD1
size: .
J: TRBJ1-4

DNA: TGTGCCTGGAGTGATTCGGCAGGGGATGAAAAACTGTTTTTT
CDR3: CAWSDSAGDEKLFF
V: TRBV30
D: .
size: .
J: TRBJ1-4

DNA: TGTGCCAGCAGCGTAGGGTTAGCCGAGAGCACAGATACGCAGTATTTT
CDR3: CASSVGLAESTDTQYF
V: TRBV9
D: .
size: .
J: TRBJ2-3

DNA: TGCGCCAGCAGCTTGGCGGGAGTAGGCACAGATACGCAGTATTTT
CDR3: CASSLAGVGTDTQYF
V: TRBV5-1
D: .
size: .
J: TRBJ2-3

DNA: TGTGCCAGCAGTCCAAAGACAGGGCAAGAGACCCAGTACTTC
CDR3: CASSPKTGQETQYF
V: TRBV28
D: TRBD1
size: .
J: TRBJ2-5

DNA: TGTGCCAGTCCCCCCACAGCCTTGGCTAGCACAGATACGCAGTATTTT
CDR3: CASPPTALASTDTQYF
V: TRBV28
D: .
size: .
J: TRBJ2-3

DNA: TGTGCCAGCAGTTTTATGAACACTGAAGCTTTCTTT
CDR3: CASSFMNTEAFF
V: TRBV12-3/TRBV12-4
D: .
size: .
J: TRBJ1-1

DNA: TGTGCCAGCAGCTTAAGGGACAGGGGAGTTGGAGATACGCAGTATTTT
CDR3: CASSLRDRGVGDTQYF
V: TRBV11-1
D: TRBD1
size: .
J: TRBJ2-3

DNA: TGTGCCAGCAGCCAAGTAGGACAGGGAGAGACCCAGTACTTC
CDR3: CASSQVGQGETQYF
V: TRBV3-1/TRBV3-2
D: TRBD1
size: .
J: TRBJ2-5

DNA: TGTGCCAGCGAATTCAGGGGGCCTGGAAACACCATATATTTT
CDR3: CASEFRGPGNTIYF
V: TRBV6-5
D: TRBD1
size: once
J: TRBJ1-3

DNA: TGTGCCAGCAGTTCGACTAGCGGGATCACAGATACGCAGTATTTT
CDR3: CASSSTSGITDTQYF
V: TRBV6-2/TRBV6-3
D: TRBD2
size: .
J: TRBJ2-3

DNA: TGTGCCAGCAGCTTAGCGCGCGGAGGAACGTACTTC
CDR3: CASSLARGGTYF
V: TRBV7-9
D: .
size: .
J: TRBJ2-7

DNA: TGTGCCAGCAGCGTAGTCGGGCTAGCGGGAGGCTACAATGAGCAGTTCTTC
CDR3: CASSVVGLAGGYNEQFF
V: TRBV9
D: TRBD2
size: .
J: TRBJ2-1

DNA: TGCGCCAGCAGCCTCCGGACAGGTTCTCGGGATTCACCCCTCCACTTT
CDR3: CASSLRTGSRDSPLHF
V: TRBV5-1
D: TRBD1
size: .
J: TRBJ1-6

DNA: TGTGCCAGCAGCTTTAGGACTAGCGGGATGTCAGATACGCAGTATTTT
CDR3: CASSFRTSGMSDTQYF
V: TRBV7-2
D: TRBD2
size: .
J: TRBJ2-3

DNA: TGTGCCAGCAGATCGGACAGGGGGGAAAAACTGTTTTTT
CDR3: CASRSDRGEKLFF
V: TRBV2
D: TRBD1
size: .
J: TRBJ1-4

DNA: TGTGCCAGCAGATCTTCGAGCGGGAGGAGGTACGAGCAGTACTTC
CDR3: CASRSSSGRRYEQYF
V: TRBV28
D: TRBD2
size: .
J: TRBJ2-7

DNA: TGTGCCAGCAGCCAGGACAGAGGGAAAAAACTGTTTTTT
CDR3: CASSQDRGKKLFF
V: TRBV28
D: .
size: few
J: TRBJ1-4

DNA: TGTGCCAGTGAGACTTATCGGTCTGGGGCCAACGTCCTGACTTTC
CDR3: CASETYRSGANVLTF
V: TRBV19
D: .
size: .
J: TRBJ2-6

DNA: TGTGCCAGTCAATACGGACAGGGCCGGGATAGCAATCAGCCCCAGCATTTT
CDR3: CASQYGQGRDSNQPQHF
V: TRBV19
D: TRBD1
size: .
J: TRBJ1-5

DNA: TGTGCCAGCAGTTTAGTCTTCTCTGAAGCTTTCTTT
CDR3: CASSLVFSEAFF
V: TRBV28
D: .
size: few
J: TRBJ1-1

DNA: TGTGCCAGCAGCAACTCAGGGTCCTCAAGGTACACCGGGGAGCTGTTTTTT
CDR3: CASSNSGSSRYTGELFF
V: TRBV7-3
D: .
size: .
J: TRBJ2-2

DNA: TGTGCCAGCAGCTCGACAGGGTCCCACTACGAGCAGTACTTC
CDR3: CASSSTGSHYEQYF
V: TRBV5-4
D: TRBD1
size: .
J: TRBJ2-7

DNA: TGCAGTGCTAGTAGGACTAGCGGGCTCTCCTACGAGCAGTACTTC
CDR3: CSASRTSGLSYEQYF
V: TRBV20-1
D: TRBD2
size: .
J: TRBJ2-7

DNA: TGTGCCAGCAGCCAACCCCGACAGTCCTGGACTGAAGCTTTCTTT
CDR3: CASSQPRQSWTEAFF
V: TRBV5-4
D: .
size: .
J: TRBJ1-1

DNA: TGTGCCTGGAGCCGGGGTCCAGATACGCAGTATTTT
CDR3: CAWSRGPDTQYF
V: TRBV30
D: .
size: .
J: TRBJ2-3

DNA: TGTGCCAGTAGTCAACAGGGGGGATATGGCTACTTTATCGACTTC
CDR3: CASSQQGGYGYFIDF
V: TRBV19
D: TRBD1
size: once
J: TRBJ1-2

DNA: TGTGCCAGCTCACCTTACGACCAGGGGGTGAACACTGAAGCTTTCTTT
CDR3: CASSPYDQGVNTEAFF
V: TRBV18
D: TRBD1
size: .
J: TRBJ1-1

DNA: TGTGCCAGCAGTTTTGGTTTGGAGAGCACAGATACGCAGTATTTT
CDR3: CASSFGLESTDTQYF
V: TRBV28
D: .
size: .
J: TRBJ2-3

DNA: TGCAGCGTGGATCAGGGGTACCGCACAGATACGCAGTATTTT
CDR3: CSVDQGYRTDTQYF
V: TRBV29-1
D: .
size: .
J: TRBJ2-3

DNA: TGTGCCAGCAGTTATGTGCGGCAGACCGGTTACGAGCAGTACTTC
CDR3: CASSYVRQTGYEQYF
V: TRBV6-6
D: .
size: once
J: TRBJ2-7

DNA: TGTGCCAGCACCAACGGGAGGCCGGGCACCGGGGAGCTGTTTTTT
CDR3: CASTNGRPGTGELFF
V: TRBV2
D: TRBD2
size: .
J: TRBJ2-2

DNA: TGTGCCAGCAGTTTATGGGGGGACAGGGACGAGCAGTACTTC
CDR3: CASSLWGDRDEQYF
V: TRBV28
D: TRBD1
size: few
J: TRBJ2-7

DNA: TGTGCCAGCGGAGGGGGAGGGGGGGACACTGAAGCTTTCTTT
CDR3: CASGGGGGDTEAFF
V: TRBV6-5
D: .
size: .
J: TRBJ1-1

DNA: TGTGCCAGCAGCCACACGACAGCCCGATATGGCTACACCTTC
CDR3: CASSHTTARYGYTF
V: TRBV11-1
D: .
size: .
J: TRBJ1-2

DNA: TGTGCCAGCAGCTCGGTAAGCGGAACCCGAACGTATTCCTACGAGCAGTACTTC
CDR3: CASSSVSGTRTYSYEQYF
V: TRBV5-6
D: .
size: .
J: TRBJ2-7